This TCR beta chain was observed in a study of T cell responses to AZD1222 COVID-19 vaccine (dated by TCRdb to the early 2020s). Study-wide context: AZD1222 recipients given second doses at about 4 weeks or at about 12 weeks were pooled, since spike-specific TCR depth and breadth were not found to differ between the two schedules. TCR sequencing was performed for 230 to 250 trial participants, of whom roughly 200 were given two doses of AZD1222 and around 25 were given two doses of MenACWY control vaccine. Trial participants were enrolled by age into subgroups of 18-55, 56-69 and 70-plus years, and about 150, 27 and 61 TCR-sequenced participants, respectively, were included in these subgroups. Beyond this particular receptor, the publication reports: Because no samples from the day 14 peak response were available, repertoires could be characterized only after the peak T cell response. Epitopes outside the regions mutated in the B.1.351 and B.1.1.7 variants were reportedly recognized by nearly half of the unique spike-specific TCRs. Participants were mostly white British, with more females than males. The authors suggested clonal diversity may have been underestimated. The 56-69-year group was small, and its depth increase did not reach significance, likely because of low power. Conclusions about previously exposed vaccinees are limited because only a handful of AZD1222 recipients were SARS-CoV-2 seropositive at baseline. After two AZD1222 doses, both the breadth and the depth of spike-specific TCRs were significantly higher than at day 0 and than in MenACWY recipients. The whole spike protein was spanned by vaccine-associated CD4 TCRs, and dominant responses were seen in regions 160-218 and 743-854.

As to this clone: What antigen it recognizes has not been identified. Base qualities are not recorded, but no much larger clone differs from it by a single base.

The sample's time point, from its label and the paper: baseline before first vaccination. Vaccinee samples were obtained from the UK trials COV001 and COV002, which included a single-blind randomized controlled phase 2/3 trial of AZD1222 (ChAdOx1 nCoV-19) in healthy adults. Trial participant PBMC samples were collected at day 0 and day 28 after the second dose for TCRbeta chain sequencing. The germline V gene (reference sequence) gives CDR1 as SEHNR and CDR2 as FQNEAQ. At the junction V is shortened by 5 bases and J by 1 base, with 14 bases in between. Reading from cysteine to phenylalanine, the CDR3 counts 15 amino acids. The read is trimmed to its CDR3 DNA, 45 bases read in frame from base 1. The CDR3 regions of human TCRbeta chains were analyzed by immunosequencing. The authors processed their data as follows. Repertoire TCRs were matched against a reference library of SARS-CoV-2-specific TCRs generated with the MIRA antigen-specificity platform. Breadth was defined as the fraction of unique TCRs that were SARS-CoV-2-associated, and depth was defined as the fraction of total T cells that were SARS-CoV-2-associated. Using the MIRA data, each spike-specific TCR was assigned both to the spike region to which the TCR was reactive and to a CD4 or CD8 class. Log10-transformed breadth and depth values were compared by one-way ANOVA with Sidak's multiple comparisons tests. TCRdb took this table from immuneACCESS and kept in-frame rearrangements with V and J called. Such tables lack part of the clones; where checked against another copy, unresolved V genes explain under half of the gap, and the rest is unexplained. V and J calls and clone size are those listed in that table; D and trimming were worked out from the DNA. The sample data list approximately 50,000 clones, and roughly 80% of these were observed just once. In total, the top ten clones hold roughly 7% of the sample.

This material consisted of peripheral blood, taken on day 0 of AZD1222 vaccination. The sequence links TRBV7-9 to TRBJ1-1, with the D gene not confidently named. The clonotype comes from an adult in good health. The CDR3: CASSIDGLGNTEAFF. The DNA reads TGTGCCAGCAGCATAGACGGGCTGGGGAACACTGAAGCTTTCTTT.